Listed below are T cell receptor beta chains from one sample, sequenced in a study of blood T cells in healthy people across ages. Using its own MiXCR run on the 5' RACE reads, TCRdb lists one record per CDR3 protein. The sample carries 550,000 to 750,000 distinct CDR3 sequences, more than 20% recorded once. The sample was blood. Source of these receptors: a man in his 70s in good health. The CDR3 runs from the conserved cysteine through the conserved F or W. Each record gives: CDR3 DNA, CDR3 protein, D gene, J gene, V gene, clone size, CDR3 length. D genes are given only for firm matches. Only some rows state a clone size, as once, few, many or a class for expanded clones.

cdr3_nt: TGTGCCAGCAGCTGGGGACCAGCGGGAGTAGGGTATGAGCAGTTCTTC
cdr3_aa: CASSWGPAGVGYEQFF
d_call: TRBD2
j_call: TRBJ2-1
v_call: TRBV7-8
clone_size: few
cdr3_length: 16

cdr3_nt: TGTGCCAGCATTCAGGGACTAGCGGGCGAGCAGTACTTC
cdr3_aa: CASIQGLAGEQYF
d_call: TRBD2
j_call: TRBJ2-7
v_call: TRBV2
clone_size: NA
cdr3_length: 13

cdr3_nt: TGCGCCAGCAGCCGAGAACTACTAGCGACTAACACCGGGGAGCTGTTTTTT
cdr3_aa: CASSRELLATNTGELFF
d_call: TRBD2
j_call: TRBJ2-2
v_call: TRBV4-1
clone_size: many
cdr3_length: 17

cdr3_nt: TGTGCCAGCAGCTTGTCCAGGGCCAAAAACGAGCAGTACTTC
cdr3_aa: CASSLSRAKNEQYF
d_call: NA
j_call: TRBJ2-7
v_call: TRBV7-2
clone_size: many
cdr3_length: 14

cdr3_nt: TGTGCCAGCAGCTTAACGAGGTTGGGTGGGAGGAACAATGAGCAGTTCTTC
cdr3_aa: CASSLTRLGGRNNEQFF
d_call: NA
j_call: TRBJ2-1
v_call: TRBV11-2
clone_size: NA
cdr3_length: 17

cdr3_nt: TGTGCCAGCAGTATAACCGGGGAATGGGATACGCAGTATTTT
cdr3_aa: CASSITGEWDTQYF
d_call: NA
j_call: TRBJ2-3
v_call: TRBV27
clone_size: NA
cdr3_length: 14

cdr3_nt: TGTGCCAGCAGCTTAGTTGGCGGGAGGATAGAGACCCAGTACTTC
cdr3_aa: CASSLVGGRIETQYF
d_call: TRBD2
j_call: TRBJ2-5
v_call: TRBV7-8
clone_size: few
cdr3_length: 15

cdr3_nt: TGTGCCAGCAGTTACACAGGGGGCGATTACGAGCAGTACTTC
cdr3_aa: CASSYTGGDYEQYF
d_call: TRBD1
j_call: TRBJ2-7
v_call: TRBV6-5
clone_size: NA
cdr3_length: 14

cdr3_nt: TGTGCCAGCAGTTACACCCAACTAGAAGAGCTGTTTTTT
cdr3_aa: CASSYTQLEELFF
d_call: NA
j_call: TRBJ2-2
v_call: TRBV6-6
clone_size: NA
cdr3_length: 13

cdr3_nt: TGTGCCAGCAGGGCTCCTCGACAGGGAAACACTGAAGCTTTCTTT
cdr3_aa: CASRAPRQGNTEAFF
d_call: TRBD1
j_call: TRBJ1-1
v_call: TRBV28
clone_size: NA
cdr3_length: 15

cdr3_nt: TGCAGTGCTAGAGTCGGGGGAGACAATCAGCCCCAGCATTTT
cdr3_aa: CSARVGGDNQPQHF
d_call: NA
j_call: TRBJ1-5
v_call: TRBV20-1
clone_size: NA
cdr3_length: 14

cdr3_nt: TGTGCCAGCAGCCCCACGGGGGGTTCTAATGAGCAGTTCTTC
cdr3_aa: CASSPTGGSNEQFF
d_call: TRBD2
j_call: TRBJ2-1
v_call: TRBV14
clone_size: NA
cdr3_length: 14